One and the same sample provided the 13 T cell receptor beta chains below, sequenced in a study of blood T cell repertoires in COVID-19. Data came from immunoSEQ multiplex PCR; TCRdb stores just in-frame clones and leaves some out. The sample lists approximately 140,000 clones; just over 85% were seen once. Sequenced: peripheral blood. The source is a woman aged 55-69 years with acute or convalescent COVID-19.

The chain is built from TRBV5-1 and TRBJ2-5; 7 bases map to TRBD2. Germline V lookup: CDR1 SGHRS, CDR2 YFSETQ. V dropped 6 bases and J dropped 4; count of bases not matched to a gene: 9. CDR3 length: 14 amino acids. CDR3 region: CASTGWGGRETQYF. The CDR3 nucleotides are TGCGCCAGCACCGGATGGGGGGGTAGAGAGACCCAGTACTTC. Full variable domain (missing parts from reference TRBV5-1 and TRBJ2-5): KAGVTQTPRYLIKTRGQQVTLSCSPISGHRSVSWYQQTPGQGLQFLFEYFSETQRNKGNFPGRFSGRQFSNSRSEMNVSTLELGDSALYLCASTGWGGRETQYFGPGTRLLVL.

CDR3 sequence reads: CASSPWTGSEQYF. CDR3 nucleotide sequence: TGTGCCAGCAGCCCATGGACAGGGAGCGAGCAGTACTTC. V and J are TRBV27 and TRBJ2-7; 8 bases agree with TRBD1. Germline CDR1 is MNHEY and CDR2 is SMNVEV (reference sequence). The junction had 7 bases not matched to a gene; V was cut back by 6 bases and J by 6 bases. The CDR3 spans 13 residues.

The chain links TRBV5-6 to TRBJ2-1; the D is unclear. V was shortened by 0 bases and J by 7 bases, with 8 bases between the two germline ends. Germline V gene sequence: CDR1 SGHDT, CDR2 YYEEEE. The CDR3 has 13 residues. In DNA, the CDR3 is TGTGCCAGCAGCTTGGACAGATCAAATGAGCAGTTCTTC. It translates to CASSLDRSNEQFF.

The V call is TRBV4-3, the J call TRBJ1-1, with D perhaps matching TRBD1 (6 bases). The CDR3 contains 15 residues. Germline values: CDR1 LGHNA, CDR2 YSLEER. The V and J ends lost 4 bases and 4 bases respectively, with 16 bases between them. The CDR3 nucleotides read TGCGCCAGCAGCCCGTTGGGGGGGGGCGGCACTGAAGCTTTCTTT. Residues: CASSPLGGGGTEAFF.

This sequence joins TRBV28 and TRBJ2-5; D ambiguous. Germline assignment: CDR1 MDHEN and CDR2 SYDVKM. The germline V and J ends were trimmed by 1 base and 2 bases, with 14 bases remaining between them. The CDR3 is 16 residues long. This CDR3 reads CASSLLAQYTQETQYF. DNA of the CDR3: TGTGCCAGCAGTTTATTGGCACAGTATACACAAGAGACCCAGTACTTC. The full variable domain, completed using reference TRBV28 and TRBJ2-5, is DVKVTQSSRYLVKRTGEKVFLECVQDMDHENMFWYRQDPGLGLRLIYFSYDVKMKEKGDIPEGYSVSREKKERFSLILESASTNQTSMYLCASSLLAQYTQETQYFGPGTRLLVL.

This chain uses TRBV7-9 with TRBJ2-3; 9 positions agree with TRBD2. The length of the CDR3 is 17 residues. J was trimmed by 0 bases and V by 6 bases; bases with no gene match: 10. Germline CDR1 is SEHNR and CDR2 is FQNEAQ (reference sequence). The CDR3 nucleotides read TGTGCCAGCAGGCGGCCCCAGCGGGGGGCGAGCACAGATACGCAGTATTTT. As protein: CASRRPQRGASTDTQYF.

V gene TRBV28 combines with J gene TRBJ2-7, with 12 bases aligning to TRBD2. CDR3 length: 16 residues. V was clipped by 4 bases and J by 2 bases; unmatched bases: 6. CDR1 is MDHEN and CDR2 is SYDVKM in the germline V gene. The CDR3 region has the DNA TGTGCCAGCAGTTCCCCTTCTAGCGGGGGGGCCTACGAGCAGTACTTC. It yields the protein CASSSPSSGGAYEQYF. The full variable domain, with the rest looked up from reference TRBV28 and TRBJ2-7, is DVKVTQSSRYLVKRTGEKVFLECVQDMDHENMFWYRQDPGLGLRLIYFSYDVKMKEKGDIPEGYSVSREKKERFSLILESASTNQTSMYLCASSSPSSGGAYEQYFGPGTRLTVT.

The chain links TRBV5-6 to TRBJ1-6; 10 positions match TRBD1. The CDR3 totals 15 residues. Germline CDR1 and CDR2: SGHDT and YYEEEE. Trimming cost V 4 bases and J 6 bases; bases outside gene matches: 4. CDR3 loop: CASSDWTGGNSPLHF. The CDR3 region has the DNA TGTGCCAGCAGCGACTGGACAGGGGGTAATTCACCCCTCCACTTT.

The chain joins TRBV12-3 or TRBV12-4 to TRBJ2-5, with D maybe TRBD1 (6 bases). With 7 bases removed from V and 7 bases from J, the gap between germline ends came to 13 bases. This CDR3 region has 12 residues. CDR3 bases: TGTGCCAGCACCACAGGGTACGGGACCCAGTACTTC. It codes for CASTTGYGTQYF.

The chain employs TRBV5-1 and TRBJ1-2, with 9 bases lining up with TRBD1. Losses at the gene ends were 0 bases for V and 6 bases for J; bases not matched to a gene: 6. CDR1 and CDR2 (germline): SGHRS, YFSETQ. The CDR3 has 15 residues. The CDR3 sequence is CASSLEQGALDGYTF. CDR3 nucleotides: TGCGCCAGCAGCTTGGAACAGGGGGCGTTGGATGGCTACACCTTC.

The rearrangement links TRBV25-1 to TRBJ2-2; D may be TRBD1 (6 bases). V lost 7 bases and J 5 bases, leaving 17 bases between the germline ends. The CDR3 runs 15 residues. The germline gives CDR1 MGHDK, CDR2 SYGVNS. The CDR3 sequence: CASNLGDTGTGELFF. CDR3 sequence (DNA): TGTGCCAGCAACCTGGGGGACACAGGGACCGGGGAGCTGTTTTTT.

The V and J genes are TRBV7-9 and TRBJ1-3; D possibly corresponds to TRBD1 (6 bases). The CDR3 runs to 16 residues. V was pared by 2 bases and J by 4 bases, with 15 bases between. The germline V gene has CDR1 SEHNR and CDR2 FQNEAQ (reference sequence). CDR3 amino acids: CASSLPTTGSGNTIYF. CDR3 nucleotides: TGTGCCAGCAGCTTACCTACTACAGGGTCGGGAAACACCATATATTTT.

The chain links TRBV29-1 to TRBJ2-3; TRBD2 might be the D (5 bases). This CDR3 region has 13 residues. CDR1 SQVTM and CDR2 ANQGSEA come from the germline V gene. V lost 4 bases and J lost 3, with 11 bases in between. CDR3 amino acids: CSVGGLGTDTQYF. The CDR3 DNA reads as TGCAGCGTTGGAGGGCTGGGTACAGATACGCAGTATTTT.